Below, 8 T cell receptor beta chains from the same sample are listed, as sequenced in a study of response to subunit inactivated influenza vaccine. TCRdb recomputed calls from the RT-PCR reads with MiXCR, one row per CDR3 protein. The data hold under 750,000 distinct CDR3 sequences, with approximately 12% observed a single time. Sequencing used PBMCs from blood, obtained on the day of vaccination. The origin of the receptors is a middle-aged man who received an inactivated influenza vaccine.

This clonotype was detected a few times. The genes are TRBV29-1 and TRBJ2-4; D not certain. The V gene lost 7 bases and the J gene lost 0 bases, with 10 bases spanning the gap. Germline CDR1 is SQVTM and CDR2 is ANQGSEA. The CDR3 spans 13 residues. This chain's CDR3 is CSAFDGAKNIQYF. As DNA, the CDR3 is TGCAGCGCCTTTGACGGAGCCAAAAACATTCAGTACTTC.

This chain's CDR3 is CASSIRADAKNIQYF. The CDR3 bases are TGTGCCAGTAGTATAAGGGCCGATGCCAAAAACATTCAGTACTTC. The V gene is TRBV19, the J gene TRBJ2-4; D unclear. The CDR3 sequence is 15 residues long. V was clipped by 2 bases and J by 1 base, with 9 bases between them. Germline V gene data show CDR1 as LNHDA and CDR2 as SQIVND (reference sequence).

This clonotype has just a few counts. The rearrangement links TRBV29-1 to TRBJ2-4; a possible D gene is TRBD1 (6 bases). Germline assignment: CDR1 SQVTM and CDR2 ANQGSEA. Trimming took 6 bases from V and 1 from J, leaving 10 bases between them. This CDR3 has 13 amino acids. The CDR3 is CSVLDRAKNIQYF. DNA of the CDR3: TGCAGCGTACTAGACAGGGCCAAAAACATTCAGTACTTC.

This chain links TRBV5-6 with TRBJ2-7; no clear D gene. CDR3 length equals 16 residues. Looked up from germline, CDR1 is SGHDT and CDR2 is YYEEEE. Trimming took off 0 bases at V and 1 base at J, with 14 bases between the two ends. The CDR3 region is CASSLGTAWASYEQYF. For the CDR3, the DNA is TGTGCCAGCAGCTTGGGGACGGCGTGGGCTTCCTACGAGCAGTACTTC.

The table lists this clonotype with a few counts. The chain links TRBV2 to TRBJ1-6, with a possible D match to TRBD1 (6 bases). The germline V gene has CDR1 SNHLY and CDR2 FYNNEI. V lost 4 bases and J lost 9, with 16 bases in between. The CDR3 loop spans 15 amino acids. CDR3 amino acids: CASSGRLRGGSPLHF. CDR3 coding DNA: TGTGCCAGCAGTGGAAGACTTAGAGGGGGTTCACCCCTCCACTTT. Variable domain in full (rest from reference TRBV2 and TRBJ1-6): EPEVTQTPSHQVTQMGQEVILRCVPISNHLYFYWYRQILGQKVEFLVSFYNNEISEKSEIFDDQFSVERPDGSNFTLKIRSTKLEDSAMYFCASSGRLRGGSPLHFGNGTRLTVT.

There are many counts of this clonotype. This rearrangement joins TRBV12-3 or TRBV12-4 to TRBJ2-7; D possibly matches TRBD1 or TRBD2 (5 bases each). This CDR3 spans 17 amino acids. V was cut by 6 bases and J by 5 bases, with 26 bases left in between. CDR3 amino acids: CASSPGQGFTHRHEQYF. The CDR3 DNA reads TGTGCCAGCAGCCCGGGGCAGGGATTCACTCATCGACACGAGCAGTACTTC.

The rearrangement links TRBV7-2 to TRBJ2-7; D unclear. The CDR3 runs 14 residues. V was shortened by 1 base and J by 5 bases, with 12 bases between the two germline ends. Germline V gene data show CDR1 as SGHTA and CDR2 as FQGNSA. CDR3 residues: CASSLEGSLHEQYF. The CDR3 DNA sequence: TGTGCCAGCAGCTTAGAAGGCAGTCTCCACGAGCAGTACTTC. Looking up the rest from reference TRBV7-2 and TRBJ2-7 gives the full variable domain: GAGVSQSPSNKVTEKGKDVELRCDPISGHTALYWYRQSLGQGLEFLIYFQGNSAPDKSGLPSDRFSAERTGGSVSTLTIQRTQQEDSAVYLCASSLEGSLHEQYFGPGTRLTVT.

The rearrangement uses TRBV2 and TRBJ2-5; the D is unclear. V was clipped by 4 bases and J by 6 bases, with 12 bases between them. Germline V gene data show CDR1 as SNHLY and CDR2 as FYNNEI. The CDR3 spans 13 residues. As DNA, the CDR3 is TGTGCCAGCAGTGGAGGCCACGAGCAGACCCAGTACTTC. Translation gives CASSGGHEQTQYF.